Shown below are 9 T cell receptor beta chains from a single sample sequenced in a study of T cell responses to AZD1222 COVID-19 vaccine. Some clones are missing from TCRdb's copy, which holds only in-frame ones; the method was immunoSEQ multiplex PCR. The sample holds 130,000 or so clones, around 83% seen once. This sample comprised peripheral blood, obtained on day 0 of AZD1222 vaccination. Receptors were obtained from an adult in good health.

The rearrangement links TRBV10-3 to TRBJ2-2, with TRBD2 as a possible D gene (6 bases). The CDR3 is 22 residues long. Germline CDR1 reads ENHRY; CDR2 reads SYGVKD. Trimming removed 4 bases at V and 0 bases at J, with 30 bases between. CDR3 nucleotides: TGTGCCATCAGTGGGAGGGGAACGGGGCGGGACTTACAAAGAACGAACACCGGGGAGCTGTTTTTT. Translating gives CAISGRGTGRDLQRTNTGELFF.

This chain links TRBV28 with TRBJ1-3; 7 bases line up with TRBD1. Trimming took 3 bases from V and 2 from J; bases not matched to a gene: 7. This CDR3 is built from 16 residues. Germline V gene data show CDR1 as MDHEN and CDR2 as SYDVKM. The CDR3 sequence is CASSFFTGQPGNTIYF. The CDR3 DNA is TGTGCCAGCAGTTTTTTCACGGGACAGCCTGGAAACACCATATATTTT.

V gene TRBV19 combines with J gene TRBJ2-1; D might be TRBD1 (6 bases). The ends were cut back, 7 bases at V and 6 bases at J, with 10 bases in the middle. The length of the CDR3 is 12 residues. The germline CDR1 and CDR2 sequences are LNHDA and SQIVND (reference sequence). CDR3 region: CASKDSFNEQFF. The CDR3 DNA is TGTGCCAGTAAGGACAGTTTCAATGAGCAGTTCTTC.

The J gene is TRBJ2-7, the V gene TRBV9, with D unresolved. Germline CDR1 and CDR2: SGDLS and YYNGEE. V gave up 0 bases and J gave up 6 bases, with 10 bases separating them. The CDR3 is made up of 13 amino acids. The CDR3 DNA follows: TGTGCCAGCAGCGTAGGGCCAGACGGCGAGCAGTACTTC. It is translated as CASSVGPDGEQYF.

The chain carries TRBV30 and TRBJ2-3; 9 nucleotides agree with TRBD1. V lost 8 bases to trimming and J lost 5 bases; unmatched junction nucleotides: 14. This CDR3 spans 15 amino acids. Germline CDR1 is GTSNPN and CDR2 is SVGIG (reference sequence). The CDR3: CARKTGTGFVDTQYF. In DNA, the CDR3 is TGTGCCCGAAAAACCGGGACAGGGTTCGTAGATACGCAGTATTTT.

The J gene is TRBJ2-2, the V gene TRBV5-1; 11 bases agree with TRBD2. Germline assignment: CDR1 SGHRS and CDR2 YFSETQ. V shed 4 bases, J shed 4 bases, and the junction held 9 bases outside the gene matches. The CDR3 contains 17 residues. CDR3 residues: CASSLSGRAYGTGELFF. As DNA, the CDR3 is TGCGCCAGCAGCCTTAGCGGGAGGGCCTACGGCACCGGGGAGCTGTTTTTT.

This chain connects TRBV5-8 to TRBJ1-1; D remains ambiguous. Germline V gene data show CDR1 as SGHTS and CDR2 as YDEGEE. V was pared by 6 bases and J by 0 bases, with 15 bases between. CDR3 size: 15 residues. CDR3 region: CASKDRTDMNTEAFF. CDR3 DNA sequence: TGTGCCAGCAAGGACCGAACGGATATGAACACTGAAGCTTTCTTT.

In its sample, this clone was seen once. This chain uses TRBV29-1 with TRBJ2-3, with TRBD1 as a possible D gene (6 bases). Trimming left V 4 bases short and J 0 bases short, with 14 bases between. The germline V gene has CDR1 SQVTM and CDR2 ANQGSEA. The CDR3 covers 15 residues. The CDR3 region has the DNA TGCAGCGTTGTTACAGGGCAGACTAGCACAGATACGCAGTATTTT. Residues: CSVVTGQTSTDTQYF.

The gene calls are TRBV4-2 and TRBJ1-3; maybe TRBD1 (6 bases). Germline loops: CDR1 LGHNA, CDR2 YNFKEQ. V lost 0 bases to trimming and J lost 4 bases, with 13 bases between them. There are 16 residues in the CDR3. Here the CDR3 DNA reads TGTGCCAGCAGCCAAGATACCAGGGGAGCCGGAAACACCATATATTTT. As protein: CASSQDTRGAGNTIYF.